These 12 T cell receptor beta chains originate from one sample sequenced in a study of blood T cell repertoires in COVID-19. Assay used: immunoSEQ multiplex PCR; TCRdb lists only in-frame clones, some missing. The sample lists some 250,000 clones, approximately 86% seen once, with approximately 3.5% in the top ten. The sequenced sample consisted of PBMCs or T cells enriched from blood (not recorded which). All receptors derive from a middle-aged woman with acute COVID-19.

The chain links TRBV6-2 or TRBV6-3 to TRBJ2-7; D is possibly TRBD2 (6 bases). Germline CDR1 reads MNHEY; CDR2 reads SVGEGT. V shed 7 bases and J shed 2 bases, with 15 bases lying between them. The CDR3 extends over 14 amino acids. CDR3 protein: CASNPGDSTYEQYF. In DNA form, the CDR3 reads TGTGCCAGCAACCCTGGGGACTCCACCTACGAGCAGTACTTC.

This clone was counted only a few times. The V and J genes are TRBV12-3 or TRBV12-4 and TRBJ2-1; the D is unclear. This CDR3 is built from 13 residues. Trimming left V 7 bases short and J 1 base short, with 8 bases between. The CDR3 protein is CASTSPSYNEQFF. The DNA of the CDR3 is TGTGCCAGCACCAGTCCTTCCTACAATGAGCAGTTCTTC.

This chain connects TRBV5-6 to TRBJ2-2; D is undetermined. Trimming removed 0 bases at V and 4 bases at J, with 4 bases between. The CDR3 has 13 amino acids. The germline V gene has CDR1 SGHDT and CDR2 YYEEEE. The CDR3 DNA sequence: TGTGCCAGCAGCTTGGTCCTCACCGGGGAGCTGTTTTTT. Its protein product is CASSLVLTGELFF. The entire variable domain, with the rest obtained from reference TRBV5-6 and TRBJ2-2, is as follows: DAGVTQSPTHLIKTRGQQVTLRCSPKSGHDTVSWYQQALGQGPQFIFQYYEEEERQRGNFPDRFSGHQFPNYSSELNVNALLLGDSALYLCASSLVLTGELFFGEGSRLTVL.

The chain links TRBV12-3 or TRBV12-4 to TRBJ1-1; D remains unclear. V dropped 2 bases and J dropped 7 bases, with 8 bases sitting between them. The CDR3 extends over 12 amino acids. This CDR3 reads CASSLSPSEAFF. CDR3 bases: TGTGCCAGCAGTTTATCACCGAGTGAAGCTTTCTTT.

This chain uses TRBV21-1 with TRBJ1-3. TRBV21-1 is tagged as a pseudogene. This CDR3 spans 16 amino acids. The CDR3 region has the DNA TGTGCCAGCAGCAAAGTCGAGTTTTCCTCTGGAAACACCATATATTTT. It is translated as CASSKVEFSSGNTIYF.

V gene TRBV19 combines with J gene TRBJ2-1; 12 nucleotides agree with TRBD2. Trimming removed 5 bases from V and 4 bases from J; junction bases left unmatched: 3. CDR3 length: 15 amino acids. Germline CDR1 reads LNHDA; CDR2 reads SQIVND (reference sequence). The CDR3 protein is CASSPGLAGYNEQFF. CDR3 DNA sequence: TGTGCCAGTAGTCCGGGACTAGCGGGTTACAATGAGCAGTTCTTC.

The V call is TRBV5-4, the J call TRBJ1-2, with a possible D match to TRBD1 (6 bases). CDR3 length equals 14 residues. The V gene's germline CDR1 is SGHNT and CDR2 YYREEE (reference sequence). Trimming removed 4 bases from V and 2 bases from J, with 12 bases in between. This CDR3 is CASSPTDRNYGYTF. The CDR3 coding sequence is TGTGCCAGCAGCCCGACGGACAGAAACTATGGCTACACCTTC.

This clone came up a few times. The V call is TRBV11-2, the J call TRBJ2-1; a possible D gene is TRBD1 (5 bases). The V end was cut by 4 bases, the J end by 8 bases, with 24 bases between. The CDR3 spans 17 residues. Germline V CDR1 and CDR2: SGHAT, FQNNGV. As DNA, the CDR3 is TGTGCCAGCAGCTCCTCCCCGACCCCTACGACCAGGGATGAGCAGTTCTTC. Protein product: CASSSSPTPTTRDEQFF.

The CDR3 loop reads CATQGEDPQPQHF. The CDR3 DNA is TGTGCCACGCAAGGGGAAGACCCCCAGCCCCAGCATTTT. This chain links TRBV10-3 with TRBJ1-5, with D perhaps TRBD1 (5 bases). Trimming shortened V by 10 bases and J by 7 bases, and 17 bases separated the two germline ends. There are 13 residues in the CDR3. CDR1 ENHRY and CDR2 SYGVKD come from the germline V gene.

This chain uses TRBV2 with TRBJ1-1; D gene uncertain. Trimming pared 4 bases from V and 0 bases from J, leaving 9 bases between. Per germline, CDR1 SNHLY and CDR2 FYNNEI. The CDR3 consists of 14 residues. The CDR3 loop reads CASSVQVMNTEAFF. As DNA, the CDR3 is TGTGCCAGCAGTGTTCAGGTGATGAACACTGAAGCTTTCTTT.

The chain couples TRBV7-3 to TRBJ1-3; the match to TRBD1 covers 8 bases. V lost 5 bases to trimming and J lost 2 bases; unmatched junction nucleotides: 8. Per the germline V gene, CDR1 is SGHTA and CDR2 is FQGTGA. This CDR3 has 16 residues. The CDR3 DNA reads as TGTGCCAGCAGCCCGCGGACAGGGCTAGCTGGAAACACCATATATTTT. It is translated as CASSPRTGLAGNTIYF.

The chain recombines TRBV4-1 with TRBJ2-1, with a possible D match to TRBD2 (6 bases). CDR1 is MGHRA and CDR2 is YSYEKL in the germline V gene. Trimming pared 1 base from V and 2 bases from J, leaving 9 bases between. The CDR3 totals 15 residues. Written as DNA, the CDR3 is TGCGCCAGCAGCCAAGTAGCGGAGACCTACAATGAGCAGTTCTTC. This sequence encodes CASSQVAETYNEQFF.